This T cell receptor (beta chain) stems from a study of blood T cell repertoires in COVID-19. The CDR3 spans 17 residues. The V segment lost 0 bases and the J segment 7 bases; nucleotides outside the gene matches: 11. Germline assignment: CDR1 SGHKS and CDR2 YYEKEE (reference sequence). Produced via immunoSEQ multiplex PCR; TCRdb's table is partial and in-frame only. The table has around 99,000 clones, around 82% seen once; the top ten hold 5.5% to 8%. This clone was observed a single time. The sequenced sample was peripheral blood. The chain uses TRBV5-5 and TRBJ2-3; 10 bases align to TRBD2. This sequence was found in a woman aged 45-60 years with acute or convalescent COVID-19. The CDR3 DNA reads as TGTGCCAGCAGCTTGGCGCCCCGGGGTAGCGGGGGGTATACGCAGTATTTT. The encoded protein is CASSLAPRGSGGYTQYF.